The rows below give T cell receptor beta chains drawn from one sample of a study of cytomegalovirus exposure and HLA in healthy donors. Clones were read by immunoSEQ multiplex PCR, and TCRdb kept only the in-frame ones, dropping some. The table lists about 120,000 clones, about 75% of them singletons, with roughly 3% in the top ten. The specimen sequenced was PBMCs. The source of these receptors is a woman between 40 and 50 years old in good health and CMV-seropositive. Each CDR3 is given with its conserved first and last residue. Each record gives: J gene, D gene, V gene, clone size, CDR3 protein, CDR3 DNA. The D gene is left open where the match is weak. The size entry is marked missing in some rows and otherwise reads once, few, many or a size class.

J: TRBJ1-2
D: .
V: TRBV30
size: .
CDR3: CAWIQGLGGYTF
DNA: TGTGCCTGGATTCAGGGATTAGGTGGCTACACCTTC

J: TRBJ2-3
D: .
V: TRBV2
size: .
CDR3: CASSPRRASSTDTQYF
DNA: TGTGCCAGCAGCCCCCGACGAGCGTCTAGCACAGATACGCAGTATTTT

J: TRBJ2-5
D: .
V: TRBV6-5
size: .
CDR3: CASSFVDRGETQYF
DNA: TGTGCCAGCAGTTTCGTTGACCGGGGGGAGACCCAGTACTTC

J: TRBJ2-6
D: TRBD1
V: TRBV6-5
size: .
CDR3: CASETGGSGANVLTF
DNA: TGTGCCAGCGAGACAGGGGGGTCTGGGGCCAACGTCCTGACTTTC

J: TRBJ2-7
D: TRBD1
V: TRBV2
size: .
CDR3: CASSVDRGVLDEQYF
DNA: TGTGCCAGCAGCGTGGACAGGGGTGTACTCGACGAGCAGTACTTC

J: TRBJ1-1
D: .
V: TRBV15
size: few
CDR3: CATSRAMGAHVDTEAFF
DNA: TGTGCCACCAGCAGAGCAATGGGGGCTCATGTGGACACTGAAGCTTTCTTT

J: TRBJ2-7
D: .
V: TRBV6-1
size: .
CDR3: CASIRPSDKSYEQYF
DNA: TGTGCCAGCATCAGACCGTCGGACAAATCCTACGAGCAGTACTTC

J: TRBJ1-1
D: .
V: TRBV25-1
size: .
CDR3: CASSDADSPLNTEAFF
DNA: TGTGCCAGCAGTGATGCAGACAGTCCCTTGAACACTGAAGCTTTCTTT

J: TRBJ2-7
D: TRBD1
V: TRBV6-5
size: .
CDR3: CASSYGDRGFYEQYF
DNA: TGTGCCAGCAGTTACGGGGACAGGGGATTCTACGAGCAGTACTTC

J: TRBJ1-5
D: .
V: TRBV27
size: .
CDR3: CASSFRGSQPQHF
DNA: TGTGCCAGCAGTTTCCGGGGGAGCCAGCCCCAGCATTTT

J: TRBJ2-7
D: TRBD2
V: TRBV5-4
size: .
CDR3: CASNQREAAYEQYF
DNA: TGTGCCAGCAATCAGCGGGAGGCGGCCTACGAGCAGTACTTC

J: TRBJ2-7
D: TRBD2
V: TRBV6-5
size: .
CDR3: CASSYSGRGFRYEQYF
DNA: TGTGCCAGCAGTTACTCGGGGAGGGGATTTAGATACGAGCAGTACTTC

J: TRBJ1-4
D: .
V: TRBV2
size: .
CDR3: CASTQGVGGKLFF
DNA: TGTGCCAGCACCCAAGGGGTTGGGGGGAAACTGTTTTTT

J: TRBJ1-1
D: .
V: TRBV5-4
size: .
CDR3: CASSLGMNTEAFF
DNA: TGTGCCAGCAGCTTGGGTATGAACACTGAAGCTTTCTTT

J: TRBJ2-7
D: TRBD2
V: TRBV27
size: .
CDR3: CASRIAGPPGPEQYF
DNA: TGTGCCAGCAGAATAGCGGGTCCTCCAGGGCCCGAGCAGTACTTC

J: TRBJ1-1
D: .
V: TRBV7-9
size: .
CDR3: CASSVWGGTEAFF
DNA: TGTGCCAGCAGCGTTTGGGGGGGCACTGAAGCTTTCTTT

J: TRBJ2-7
D: .
V: TRBV9
size: .
CDR3: CASSVGVGVLQYF
DNA: TGTGCCAGCAGCGTAGGAGTCGGAGTATTGCAGTACTTC

J: TRBJ2-7
D: .
V: TRBV6-5
size: .
CDR3: CASSYSYRDLTYEQYF
DNA: TGTGCCAGCAGTTACTCATACCGGGACTTAACCTACGAGCAGTACTTC

J: TRBJ1-4
D: .
V: TRBV6-6
size: .
CDR3: CASSYAAELNEKLFF
DNA: TGTGCCAGCAGTTACGCGGCAGAGCTTAATGAAAAACTGTTTTTT

J: TRBJ1-1
D: .
V: TRBV4-3
size: .
CDR3: CASSQDSFEAFF
DNA: TGCGCCAGCAGCCAGGACAGCTTTGAAGCTTTCTTT

J: TRBJ2-7
D: .
V: TRBV29-1
size: once
CDR3: CSGIRGGLSYEQYF
DNA: TGCAGCGGAATAAGGGGGGGGTTGTCCTACGAGCAGTACTTC

J: TRBJ1-1
D: .
V: TRBV7-9
size: few
CDR3: CASSLLDTEAFF
DNA: TGTGCCAGCAGCTTACTCGACACTGAAGCTTTCTTT

J: TRBJ1-2
D: TRBD1
V: TRBV10-3
size: .
CDR3: CAISEGQGHGYTF
DNA: TGTGCCATCAGTGAGGGACAGGGTCATGGCTACACCTTC

J: TRBJ1-1
D: .
V: TRBV4-3
size: few
CDR3: CASSQDRRNTEAFF
DNA: TGCGCCAGCAGCCAAGATCGTAGGAACACTGAAGCTTTCTTT

J: TRBJ2-7
D: .
V: TRBV5-4
size: .
CDR3: CASSLAPETYEQYF
DNA: TGTGCCAGCAGCTTGGCCCCTGAGACCTACGAGCAGTACTTC

J: TRBJ2-7
D: .
V: TRBV6-1
size: few
CDR3: CASTGTGYEQYF
DNA: TGTGCCAGTACAGGGACGGGCTACGAGCAGTACTTC

J: TRBJ2-3
D: TRBD2
V: TRBV4-3
size: few
CDR3: CASTPAGGLADTQYF
DNA: TGCGCCAGCACCCCGGCGGGAGGATTGGCAGATACGCAGTATTTT